This entry features one T cell receptor (beta chain) sequence. This sample was taken from a study of blood T cell repertoires in COVID-19. Across the whole study: Acute and convalescent COVID-19 samples came from the United States, Italy and Spain.

The repertoire was sequenced with immunoSEQ multiplex PCR; TCRdb's copy has only in-frame clones and lacks some. The table records fewer than 90,000 clones, about nine tenths of them present only once. The length of the CDR3 is 17 residues. The V gene's germline CDR1 is SNHLY and CDR2 FYNNEI. After removal of 5 bases from V and 6 bases from J, the junction contained 16 bases not matched to a gene. The receptor was isolated from a male donor with acute or convalescent COVID-19. The chain employs TRBV2 and TRBJ2-7, with TRBD2 matching 10 bases. Sequenced sample: peripheral blood. The CDR3 here is CASSLVAGGTLRVEQYF. In nucleotides, the CDR3 is TGTGCCAGCAGTCTTGTAGCGGGGGGTACCTTACGGGTCGAGCAGTACTTC.